The 6 T cell receptor beta chains below were found in one sample sequenced in a study of identifying expanded T cells in peripheral blood. Assay: immunoSEQ multiplex PCR; the TCRdb copy retains only in-frame clones and omits some. The sample yields roughly 75,000 clones, around 90% seen once. Material: blood. All receptors come from a person aged 18 to 75 in good health.

CDR3 loop: CASSVDSSSYGYTF. The CDR3 DNA reads as TGTGCCAGCAGCGTAGATTCGTCGAGTTATGGCTACACCTTC. The rearrangement uses TRBV9 and TRBJ1-2; D call uncertain. The CDR3 is 14 amino acids. V lost 0 bases to trimming and J lost 5 bases, with 11 bases between them. CDR1 is SGDLS and CDR2 is YYNGEE in the germline V gene.

The rearrangement uses TRBV18 and TRBJ2-2, with a weak D call TRBD2 (6 bases). V gave up 4 bases and J gave up 3 bases, with 12 bases separating them. The CDR3 contains 15 residues. CDR1 is KGHSH, CDR2 LQKENI, per germline. CDR3 amino acids: CASSLRERDTGELFF. The CDR3 nucleotides read TGTGCCAGCTCACTACGGGAGAGGGACACCGGGGAGCTGTTTTTT.

The chain carries TRBV2 and TRBJ1-2; TRBD1 might be the D (6 bases). V was clipped by 5 bases and J by 1 base, with 8 bases between them. The CDR3 is 13 residues long. From germline, CDR1 is SNHLY and CDR2 FYNNEI. CDR3 DNA: TGTGCCAGCAGTTGGACAGATAACTATGGCTACACCTTC. Translated, it gives CASSWTDNYGYTF.

This chain joins TRBV28 and TRBJ2-5, with 7 bases identical to TRBD1. The CDR3 consists of 14 residues. Germline values: CDR1 MDHEN, CDR2 SYDVKM. Unmatched junction bases numbered 4, after V lost 3 bases and J lost 3 bases. In DNA form, the CDR3 reads TGTGCCAGCAGTTTCGCTGACAGGGAAGAGACCCAGTACTTC. As protein: CASSFADREETQYF.

This chain joins TRBV10-3 and TRBJ2-3; TRBD2 aligns across 11 bases. The CDR3 totals 16 residues. The V gene's germline CDR1 is ENHRY and CDR2 SYGVKD. Trimming removed 3 bases from V and 5 bases from J; junction bases left unmatched: 7. The CDR3 sequence is CAISELSGRVGDTQYF. The CDR3 coding sequence is TGTGCCATCAGTGAACTTAGCGGGAGGGTGGGAGATACGCAGTATTTT.

The gene calls are TRBV5-4 and TRBJ2-2, with D uncertain. V lost 4 bases, J lost 6 bases, and 16 bases lay in between. This CDR3 has 15 amino acids. CDR1 SGHNT and CDR2 YYREEE come from the germline V gene (reference sequence). CDR3 protein: CASSPNSLGPGELFF. The CDR3 DNA reads TGTGCCAGCAGCCCCAACTCCCTAGGGCCCGGGGAGCTGTTTTTT.